The T cell receptor (beta chain) described here comes from a study of blood T cells in healthy people across ages. Study as a whole: Per every two T cells, about one barcoded beta molecule was captured by template switching. Overall study results and limits: Estimated diversity, derived from one million T cells, was regarded as an underestimate.

With V trimmed by 11 bases and J by 10 bases, 10 bases remained unmatched. The CDR3 length is 13 residues. Germline-derived CDR1 and CDR2 are SNHLY and FYNNEI. As to this clonotype: No antigen is known for it.

A J-beta primer mix and a sample-barcoded 5' primer were used in a second PCR of about 7 to 12 cycles. From the 5' RACE reads, TCRdb called clonotypes with MiXCR, one entry per CDR3 protein. The data hold some 1.4 million distinct CDR3 sequences, with roughly 40% observed a single time. The TCR sequence derives from a woman in her late teens or twenties in good health. Sample: blood. J is TRBJ1-6 and V is TRBV2, with 8 bases matching TRBD1. The DNA of the CDR3 is TGTGCCTGCACGGGACAGGTCCGATCACCCCTCCACTTT. Amino acid sequence: CACTGQVRSPLHF.